The source of this TCR beta chain is a study of blood T cell repertoires in COVID-19. The wider study: Sites across the United States, Italy and Spain contributed samples from acute and convalescent COVID-19.

V trimming: 4 bases; J trimming: 3 bases; junction bases outside the gene matches: 9. Germline values: CDR1 SGHRS, CDR2 YFSETQ. This CDR3 is 15 amino acids long. The protocol was immunoSEQ multiplex PCR, while the TCRdb copy is restricted to in-frame clones and leaves out a portion. The sample yields about 150,000 clones, roughly 85% seen once. This clone was seen more than once but under ten times. The sequence was collected from a human donor with acute or convalescent COVID-19. The donor label of this sample is uncertain. This rearrangement joins TRBV5-1 to TRBJ1-1; TRBD1 matches 7 bases. The sample taken for sequencing was peripheral blood. The CDR3 here is CASSPRQGTDTEAFF. CDR3 nucleotides: TGCGCCAGCAGCCCCCGACAGGGAACGGACACTGAAGCTTTCTTT. Complete variable domain (other parts from reference TRBV5-1 and TRBJ1-1): KAGVTQTPRYLIKTRGQQVTLSCSPISGHRSVSWYQQTPGQGLQFLFEYFSETQRNKGNFPGRFSGRQFSNSRSEMNVSTLELGDSALYLCASSPRQGTDTEAFFGQGTRLTVV.